Each of the 7 T cell receptor beta chains below was sequenced from the same sample in a study of blood T cells in healthy people across ages. A second PCR, run for about 7 to 11 cycles, used a sample-barcoded 5' primer plus a J-beta primer mix. TCRdb analysed the 5' RACE reads with MiXCR anew, one entry per CDR3 protein. The sample yields roughly 1.4 million distinct CDR3 sequences, roughly 59% seen once. Sequenced: blood. The origin of the receptors is a man aged 18 to 29 in good health.

The rearrangement links TRBV3-1 to TRBJ1-1; D possibly corresponds to TRBD1 (5 bases). V was pared by 4 bases and J by 1 base, with 16 bases between. The CDR3 has 16 residues. Germline V CDR1 and CDR2: LGHDT, YNNKEL (reference sequence). The CDR3 nucleotides read TGTGCCAGCAGCCGACCTGCTGGGGGATCGAACACTGAAGCTTTCTTT. It codes for CASSRPAGGSNTEAFF.

The chain couples TRBV4-2 to TRBJ1-2, with 7 bases that match TRBD1. The CDR3 has 13 amino acids. The V gene's germline CDR1 is LGHNA and CDR2 YNFKEQ. The ends lost 3 bases at V and 8 bases at J; junction bases unmatched: 6. CDR3 loop: CASSHDRDWGYTF. Here the CDR3 DNA reads TGTGCCAGCAGCCACGACAGGGATTGGGGCTACACCTTC.

The chain links TRBV9 to TRBJ2-2; the D is unclear. Germline CDR1 is SGDLS and CDR2 is YYNGEE. The CDR3 totals 13 residues. The V gene lost 0 bases and the J gene lost 6 bases, with 6 bases spanning the gap. In DNA, the CDR3 is TGTGCCAGCAGCGTAGGTTGGGCCGGGGAGCTGTTTTTT. It translates to CASSVGWAGELFF.

The sample holds a few counts of this clonotype. The chain has TRBV4-3 and TRBJ2-7; TRBD1 or TRBD2 may be the D gene (7 bases each). The DNA end is more similar to TRBJ2-5, so the J call may be wrong. The germline CDR1 and CDR2 sequences are LGHNA and YSLEER. The CDR3 contains 15 residues. DNA of the CDR3: TGCGCCAGCAGCCAAGATCAGGGGGGGAGAGAGACCCAGTACTTC. This gives the protein CASSQDQGGRETQYF.

The chain joins TRBV4-3 to TRBJ1-2; 10 nucleotides match TRBD1. Trimming took 1 base from V and 10 from J; bases not matched to a gene: 9. Germline CDR1 LGHNA, CDR2 YSLEER. The CDR3 has 15 residues. CDR3 bases: TGCGCCAGCAGCCAAGGGCAGGGGACAGGGGTAGCCTACACCTTC. It is translated as CASSQGQGTGVAYTF.

This clonotype was observed at least ten times. The CDR3 reads CASSLDLGDEQFF. In DNA, the CDR3 is TGTGCCAGCAGCTTAGACCTGGGCGATGAGCAGTTCTTC. The rearrangement links TRBV7-2 to TRBJ2-1, with unresolved D. The CDR3 length is 13 residues. Germline values: CDR1 SGHTA, CDR2 FQGNSA. The V and J ends lost 1 base and 8 bases respectively, with 9 bases between them.

The V gene is TRBV2, the J gene TRBJ2-4; D may be TRBD2 (6 bases). The CDR3 runs 16 residues. Germline V gene data show CDR1 as SNHLY and CDR2 as FYNNEI. V lost 3 bases and J 1 base, leaving 13 bases between the germline ends. Written as DNA, the CDR3 is TGTGCCAGCAGTGAGGGTAGCGGCCCGGCCAAAAACATTCAGTACTTC. It codes for CASSEGSGPAKNIQYF.